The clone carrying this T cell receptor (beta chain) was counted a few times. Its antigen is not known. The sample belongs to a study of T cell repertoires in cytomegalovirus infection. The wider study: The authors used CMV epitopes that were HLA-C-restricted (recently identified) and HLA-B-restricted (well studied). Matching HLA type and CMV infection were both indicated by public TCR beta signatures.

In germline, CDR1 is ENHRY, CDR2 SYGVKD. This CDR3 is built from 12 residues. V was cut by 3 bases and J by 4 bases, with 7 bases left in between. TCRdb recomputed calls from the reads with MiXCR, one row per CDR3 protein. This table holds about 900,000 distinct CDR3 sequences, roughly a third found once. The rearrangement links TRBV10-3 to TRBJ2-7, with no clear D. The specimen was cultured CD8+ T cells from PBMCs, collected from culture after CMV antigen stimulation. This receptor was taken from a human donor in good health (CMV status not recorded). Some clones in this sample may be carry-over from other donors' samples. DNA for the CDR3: TGTGCCATCAGTGAAGAGGTTTACGAGCAGTACTTC. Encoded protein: CAISEEVYEQYF.